This T cell receptor (beta chain) was identified during a study of technical replicates of blood from four donors. Germline assignment: CDR1 MGHRA and CDR2 YSYEKL. V shed 1 base, J shed 4 bases, and the junction held 11 bases outside the gene matches. CDR3 length: 18 amino acids. In this sample, this clone turned up once. Profiling relied on immunoSEQ multiplex PCR, and the TCRdb table lists in-frame clones only, not all of them. This table has 55,000 to 75,000 clones, roughly 94% appearing once. V gene TRBV4-1 combines with J gene TRBJ2-4; 9 bases align to TRBD2. This TCR was sampled from a human donor in good health. Some clones in this sample may be carry-over from other donors' samples. The sample comprised PBMCs. This CDR3 is CASSQGAGGRFSKNIQYF. CDR3 nucleotide sequence: TGCGCCAGCAGCCAAGGCGCGGGGGGGCGTTTTTCGAAAAACATTCAGTACTTC.